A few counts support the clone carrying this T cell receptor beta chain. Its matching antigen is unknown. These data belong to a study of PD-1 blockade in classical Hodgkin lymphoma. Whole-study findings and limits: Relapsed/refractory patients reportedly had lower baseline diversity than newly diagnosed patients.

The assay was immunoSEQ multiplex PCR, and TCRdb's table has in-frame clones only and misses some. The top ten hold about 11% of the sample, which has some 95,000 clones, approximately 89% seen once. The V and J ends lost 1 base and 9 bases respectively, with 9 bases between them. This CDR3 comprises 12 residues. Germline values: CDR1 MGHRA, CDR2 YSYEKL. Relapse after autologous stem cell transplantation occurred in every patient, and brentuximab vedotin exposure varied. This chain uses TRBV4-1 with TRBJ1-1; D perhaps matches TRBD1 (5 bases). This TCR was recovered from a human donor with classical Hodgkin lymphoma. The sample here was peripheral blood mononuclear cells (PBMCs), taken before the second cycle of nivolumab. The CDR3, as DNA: TGCGCCAGCAGCCAAGTCGACAGAAAAGCTTTCTTT. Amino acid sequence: CASSQVDRKAFF.